The sequence of this T cell receptor (beta chain) was determined in a study of CD8+ T cells in alopecia areata (dated by TCRdb to the late 2010s). Background on the whole study: Treated patients were enrolled in an open-label pilot trial of oral tofacitinib at 5 to 10 mg twice daily for moderate-to-severe alopecia areata. Patients stayed on tofacitinib for 6 to 18 months and then had 6 months of follow-up off drug so that delayed response and recurrence could be assessed. The SALT score, which quantifies the percentage of affected scalp surface area, was used to measure disease severity in treated patients. In both human patients and the C3H/HeJ mouse model, the study applied high-throughput TCRbeta sequencing to look at T cell clonal expansion in alopecia areata. On the human side, TCRbeta sequencing was run on scalp tissue and on sorted CD4+ and CD8+ peripheral blood T cells from healthy controls and from alopecia areata patients with either patchy or totalis/universalis disease. Patients on tofacitinib were biopsied at baseline and after 4 and 24 weeks of treatment, and several of the patients also had a later scalp biopsy. Scalp clonality was compared among normal scalp (n=4), patchy alopecia areata scalp (n=8), and alopecia totalis/universalis scalp (n=8). RNA was extracted with the PAXgene miRNA kit for fixed scalp, the miRNeasy kit for PBMCs, and the RNeasy kit for mouse skin. TCRbeta CDR3 regions were amplified by immunoSEQ multiplex PCR with 35 Vbeta forward and 13 Jbeta reverse primers. Study-wide conclusions, independent of this receptor: Shared TCR sequences between patients were less evident than in mice, which may be partly attributable to HLA diversity in the patient population. Higher clonality and more expanded CD8+ clones were observed in lesional scalp than in normal scalp, particularly in alopecia totalis/universalis, a finding suggestive of antigenic drive. During tofacitinib treatment, many expanded lesional clones remained in scalp and blood, and this persistence may partly explain relapse after treatment is stopped. Tofacitinib significantly decreased scalp clonality and the number of expanded CD8+ clones among the top 100 scalp clones. Because the treated cohort was small and included a single nonresponder, larger studies are needed to assess links between baseline CD8+ expansion and response. Unlike mouse skin, where gammadelta T cells dominate, normal human skin contains resident alphabeta T cells that get sequenced too, which complicates analysis of the scalp TCR repertoire.

Library creation used the immunoSEQ multiplex PCR assay. RNA was extracted from all samples and reverse transcribed into cDNA as template for TCR sequencing. First-strand cDNA was synthesized using SuperScript III with a 2:1 mix of oligo-dT and random hexamers. A synthetic immune receptor repertoire was used to gauge amplification bias, and whatever bias remained was removed computationally. Processing in the source paper ran as follows. Raw reads were preprocessed to remove errors, and CDR3 was defined according to IMGT conventions as the region from the conserved cysteine to phenylalanine. Clonality was calculated as 1 minus Shannon entropy normalized by log2 of the number of productive unique TCRs. Whether scalp clones were CD4 or CD8 was inferred by matching scalp TCRbeta sequences against CD4 and CD8 repertoires sorted from blood. The clones in this table, taken by TCRdb from immuneACCESS, are in-frame only. Not every clone is retained; where verified, under half of the shortfall comes from an unresolved V gene, and the cause of the rest is unknown. Clonal size and the V and J genes are those of that table, whereas D and trimming came from the DNA. The sample includes some 100,000 clones, with 58% observed a single time. The ten biggest clones cover roughly 30% of the sample.

About this clone itself: Its antigen is currently not known. Per-base qualities were not stored, and no clone one base away is much larger.

The time point label for this specimen denotes: four to five weeks on oral tofacitinib. This specimen's treatment or condition label, per the study, means: oral pan-JAK inhibitor, 5-10 mg twice daily. Lesional scalp punch biopsies and peripheral blood were collected from alopecia areata patients. After PBMCs were isolated by density centrifugation and stained for CD3, CD4 and CD8, a FACSAria was used to sort CD4+ and CD8+ T cells. The CDR3 holds 15 amino acids from the cysteine to the phenylalanine. Of all the DNA, just the CDR3 is kept, 45 bases in frame from base 1. Trimming leaves V shorter by 2 bases and J shorter by 0 bases, with the junction holding 4 bases beyond the gene matches. Reading the germline V gene (reference sequence) gives CDR1 GTSNPN and CDR2 SVGIG.

This clonotype originated in a human donor with alopecia areata. The material sequenced was CD8+ T cells sorted from blood, taken at week 4, from a patient treated with tofacitinib. The chain uses TRBV30 and TRBJ1-1; TRBD1 aligns with 9 central bases. CDR3 reads: CAWSSGQGMNTEAFF. DNA sequence: TGTGCCTGGAGTTCGGGACAGGGCATGAACACTGAAGCTTTCTTT.